This T cell receptor beta chain came from a study of blood T cell repertoires in COVID-19. Study in general: Acute-phase and convalescent COVID-19 samples originated in the United States, Italy and Spain. The cDNA or gDNA used as material had been derived from T cells, B-cell-depleted T cells, or PBMCs.

The ends lost 6 bases at V and 0 bases at J; junction bases unmatched: 6. From germline, CDR1 is SNHLY and CDR2 FYNNEI. This CDR3 has 15 residues. Clones were read by immunoSEQ multiplex PCR, and TCRdb kept only the in-frame ones, dropping some. The data show around 100,000 clones, roughly 92% seen once. The chain employs TRBV2 and TRBJ2-3, with 7 bases aligning to TRBD2. The sequence derives from a man in his 70s with acute or convalescent COVID-19. Sequenced: peripheral blood. For the CDR3, the DNA is TGTGCCAGCAGGGCCGGGACTACAAGCACAGATACGCAGTATTTT. Its protein is CASRAGTTSTDTQYF.